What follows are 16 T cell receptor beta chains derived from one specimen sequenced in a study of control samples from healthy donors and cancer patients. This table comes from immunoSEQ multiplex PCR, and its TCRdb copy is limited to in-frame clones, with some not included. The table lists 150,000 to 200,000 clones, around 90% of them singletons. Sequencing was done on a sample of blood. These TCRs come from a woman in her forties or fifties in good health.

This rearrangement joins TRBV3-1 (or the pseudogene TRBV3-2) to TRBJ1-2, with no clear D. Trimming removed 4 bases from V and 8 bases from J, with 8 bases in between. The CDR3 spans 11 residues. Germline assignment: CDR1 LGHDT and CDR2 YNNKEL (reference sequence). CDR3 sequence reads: CASSRAHGYTF. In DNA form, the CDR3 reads TGTGCCAGCAGCCGGGCTCACGGCTACACCTTC.

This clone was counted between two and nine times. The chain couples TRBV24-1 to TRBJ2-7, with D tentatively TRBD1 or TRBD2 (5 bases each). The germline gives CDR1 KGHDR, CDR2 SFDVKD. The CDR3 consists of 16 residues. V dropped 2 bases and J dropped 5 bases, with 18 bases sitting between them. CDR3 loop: CATSDSGTVDFDEQYF. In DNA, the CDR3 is TGTGCCACCAGTGATTCCGGGACGGTGGACTTTGACGAGCAGTACTTC.

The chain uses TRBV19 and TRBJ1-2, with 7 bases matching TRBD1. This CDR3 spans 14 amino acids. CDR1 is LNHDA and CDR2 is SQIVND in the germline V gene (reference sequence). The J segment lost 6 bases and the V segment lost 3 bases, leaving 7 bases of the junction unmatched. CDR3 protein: CASSIRTGRDGYTF. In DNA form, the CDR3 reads TGTGCCAGTAGTATCCGGACAGGTCGGGATGGCTACACCTTC.

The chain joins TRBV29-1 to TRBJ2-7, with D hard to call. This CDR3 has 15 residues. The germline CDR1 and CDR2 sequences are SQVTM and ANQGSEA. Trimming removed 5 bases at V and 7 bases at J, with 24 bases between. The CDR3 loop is CSVKTGSASSEEQYF. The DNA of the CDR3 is TGCAGCGTTAAAACCGGTTCAGCGTCATCGGAGGAGCAGTACTTC.

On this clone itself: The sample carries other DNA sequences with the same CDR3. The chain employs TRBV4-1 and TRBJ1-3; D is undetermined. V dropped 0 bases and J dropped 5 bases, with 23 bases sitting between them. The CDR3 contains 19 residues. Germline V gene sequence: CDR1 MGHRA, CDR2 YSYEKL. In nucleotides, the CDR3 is TGCGCCAGCAGCCAAGAAATGGATACTGGGGAGAAACGCAGAAACACCATATATTTT. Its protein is CASSQEMDTGEKRRNTIYF.

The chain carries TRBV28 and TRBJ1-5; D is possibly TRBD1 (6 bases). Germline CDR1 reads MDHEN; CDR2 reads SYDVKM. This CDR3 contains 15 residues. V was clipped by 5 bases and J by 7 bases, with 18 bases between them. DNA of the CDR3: TGTGCCAGCAGTCCACGGACTAGGGGGGAACAGCCCCAGCATTTT. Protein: CASSPRTRGEQPQHF.

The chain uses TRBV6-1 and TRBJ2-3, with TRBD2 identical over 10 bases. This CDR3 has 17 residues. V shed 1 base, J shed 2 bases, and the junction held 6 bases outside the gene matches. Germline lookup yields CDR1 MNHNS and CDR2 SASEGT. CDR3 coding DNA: TGTGCCAGCAGTGAAGGGATAGCGGGGGGTCCCACAGATACGCAGTATTTT. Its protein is CASSEGIAGGPTDTQYF.

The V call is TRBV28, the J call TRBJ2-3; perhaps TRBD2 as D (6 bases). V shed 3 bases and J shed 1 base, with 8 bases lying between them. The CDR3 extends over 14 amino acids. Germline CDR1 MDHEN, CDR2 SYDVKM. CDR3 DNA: TGTGCCAGCAGTTTTCCGGGGGGCACAGATACGCAGTATTTT. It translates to CASSFPGGTDTQYF.

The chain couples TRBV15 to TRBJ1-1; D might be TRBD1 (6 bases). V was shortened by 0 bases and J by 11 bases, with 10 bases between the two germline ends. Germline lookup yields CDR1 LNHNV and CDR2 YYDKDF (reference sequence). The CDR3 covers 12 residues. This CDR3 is CATSRDAGVAFF. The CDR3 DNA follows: TGTGCCACCAGCAGAGATGCAGGGGTGGCTTTCTTT.

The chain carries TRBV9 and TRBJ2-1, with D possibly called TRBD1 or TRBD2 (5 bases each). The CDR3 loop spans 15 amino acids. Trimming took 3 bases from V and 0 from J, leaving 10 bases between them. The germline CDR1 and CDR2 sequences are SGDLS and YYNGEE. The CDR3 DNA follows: TGTGCCAGCAGCGGGGGACGGAGCTCCTACAATGAGCAGTTCTTC. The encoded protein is CASSGGRSSYNEQFF.

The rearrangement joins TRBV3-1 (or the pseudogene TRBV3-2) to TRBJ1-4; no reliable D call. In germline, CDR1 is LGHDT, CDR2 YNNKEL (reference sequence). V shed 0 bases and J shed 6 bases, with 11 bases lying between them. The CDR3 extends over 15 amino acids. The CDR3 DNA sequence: TGTGCCAGCAGCCAAGATGGCCAATGGGATGAAAAACTGTTTTTT. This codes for CASSQDGQWDEKLFF.

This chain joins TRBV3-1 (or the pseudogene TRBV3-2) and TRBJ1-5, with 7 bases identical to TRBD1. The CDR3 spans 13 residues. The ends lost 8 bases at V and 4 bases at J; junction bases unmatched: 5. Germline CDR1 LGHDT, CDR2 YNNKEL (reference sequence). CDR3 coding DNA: TGTGCCAGCCCAGGGGGGGGTAATCAGCCCCAGCATTTT. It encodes CASPGGGNQPQHF.

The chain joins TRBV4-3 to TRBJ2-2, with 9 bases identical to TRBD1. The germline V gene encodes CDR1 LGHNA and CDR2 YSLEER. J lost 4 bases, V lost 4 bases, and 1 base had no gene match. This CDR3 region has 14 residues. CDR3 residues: CASSRDRVTGELFF. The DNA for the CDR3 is TGCGCCAGCAGCCGGGACAGGGTCACCGGGGAGCTGTTTTTT.

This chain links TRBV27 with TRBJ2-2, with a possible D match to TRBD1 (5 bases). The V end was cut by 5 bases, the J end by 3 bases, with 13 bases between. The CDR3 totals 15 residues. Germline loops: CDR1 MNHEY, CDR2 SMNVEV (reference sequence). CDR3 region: CASSGQGLDTGELFF. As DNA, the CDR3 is TGTGCCAGCAGTGGGCAGGGCTTAGACACCGGGGAGCTGTTTTTT.

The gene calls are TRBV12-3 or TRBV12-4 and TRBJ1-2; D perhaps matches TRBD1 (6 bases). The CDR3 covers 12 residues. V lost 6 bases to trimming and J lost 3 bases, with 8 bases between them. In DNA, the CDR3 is TGTGCCAGCAGCCCAGGGGACTATGGCTACACCTTC. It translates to CASSPGDYGYTF.

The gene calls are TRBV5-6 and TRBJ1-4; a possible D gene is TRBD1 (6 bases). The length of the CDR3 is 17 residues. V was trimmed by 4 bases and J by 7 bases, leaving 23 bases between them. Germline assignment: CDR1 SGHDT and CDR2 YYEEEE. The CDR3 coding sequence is TGTGCCAGCAGCCGCACTGATGGGGGCCCGTTGGGTGAAAAACTGTTTTTT. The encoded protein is CASSRTDGGPLGEKLFF.